The clone carrying this T cell receptor (beta chain) has at least ten counts. The source of the sample is a study of T cells in Graves' hyperthyroidism and ophthalmopathy. TCR beta CDR3 region amplification was performed from RNA transcripts. The HTBI primer set drove a first-round RT-PCR of the TCR CDR3. TCRdb processed the multiplex PCR reads anew with MiXCR; each CDR3 protein has one entry. The sample includes about 260,000 distinct CDR3 sequences, about a sixth seen only once; the top ten take 25% to 30%. Exclusion followed for patients with uncontrolled infection, other autoimmune disease, pregnancy or lactation. CDR3 size: 10 residues. From germline, CDR1 is KGHDR and CDR2 SFDVKD.

The chain recombines TRBV24-1 with TRBJ2-4, with D unclear. The specimen was blood. This clonotype originated in a woman under 30 with Graves' ophthalmopathy. The CDR3 DNA is TGTGCATACCTGAAATACATTCAGTACTTC. Translation: CAYLKYIQYF.